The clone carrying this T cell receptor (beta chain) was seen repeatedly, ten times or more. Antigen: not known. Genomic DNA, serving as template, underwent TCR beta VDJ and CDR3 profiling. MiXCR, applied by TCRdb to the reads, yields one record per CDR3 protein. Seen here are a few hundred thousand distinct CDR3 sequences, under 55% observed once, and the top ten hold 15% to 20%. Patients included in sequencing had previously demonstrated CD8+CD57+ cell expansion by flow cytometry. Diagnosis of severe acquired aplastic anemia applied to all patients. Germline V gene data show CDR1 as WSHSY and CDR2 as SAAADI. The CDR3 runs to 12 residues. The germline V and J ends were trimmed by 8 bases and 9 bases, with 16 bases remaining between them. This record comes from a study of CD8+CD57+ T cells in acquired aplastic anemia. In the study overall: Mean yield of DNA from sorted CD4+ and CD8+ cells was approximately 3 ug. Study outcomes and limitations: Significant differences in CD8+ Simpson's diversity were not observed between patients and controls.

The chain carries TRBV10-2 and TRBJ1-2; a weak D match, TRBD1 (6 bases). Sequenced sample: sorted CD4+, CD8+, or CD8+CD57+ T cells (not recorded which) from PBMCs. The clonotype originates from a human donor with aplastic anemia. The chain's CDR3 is CASGGSGERYTF. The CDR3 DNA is TGCGCCAGCGGGGGCTCAGGGGAACGCTACACCTTC.